This T cell receptor beta chain came from a study of T cell clonotyping in hematopoietic cell transplantation. The CDR3 is 14 amino acids. CDR1 is SGHNT and CDR2 is YYREEE in the germline V gene (reference sequence). V lost 5 bases to trimming and J lost 4 bases, with 14 bases between them. This clone was observed a single time. Repertoires were generated with immunoSEQ multiplex PCR, while TCRdb's copy carries only in-frame clones and drops some. The sample shows roughly 48,000 clones, roughly 80% of them seen only once. As to time point: recipient sample about 28 days before transplant, after cytoreduction.

Source: peripheral blood mononuclear cells, taken before stem cell transplant. The TCR comes from a man aged 55 to 70 with myelodysplastic syndrome. Some clones in this sample may be carry-over from other donors' samples. This sequence joins TRBV5-4 and TRBJ2-3; D unresolved. The CDR3 region has the DNA TGTGCCAGCAGACGAGAGTCAGGTGCAGATACGCAGTATTTT. Translated: CASRRESGADTQYF.